This T cell receptor (beta chain) was identified during a study of CD8 T cells in Susac syndrome. In its sample, this clonotype was seen once. RNA in amounts of roughly 0.5 to 1 ug was reverse transcribed with random hexamers. TCRdb reprocessed the immunoSEQ multiplex PCR reads via MiXCR and lists one record per CDR3 protein. The repertoire has roughly 200,000 distinct CDR3 sequences, about 95% of them found once; the top ten carry 0.095% to 0.1%. Trimming shortened V by 5 bases and J by 3 bases, and 14 bases separated the two germline ends. The CDR3 is 14 residues long. The source is a human donor with Susac syndrome. The sample was CD4+ T cells from PBMCs. The V and J genes are TRBV12-3 or TRBV12-4 and TRBJ2-7, with D possibly TRBD1 on 5 matching bases. The CDR3: CASSIREGRYEQYF. CDR3 nucleotides: TGTGCCAGCAGTATCAGGGAAGGCCGCTACGAGCAGTACTTC.